Sequencing of this T cell receptor beta chain was carried out in a study of T cell responses to AZD1222 COVID-19 vaccine. Broader study findings: Regions left unmutated in variants are reportedly the target of nearly half of spike-specific TCRs. Donors were largely white British and mainly female; clonal diversity was possibly underestimated.

On this clone: The target antigen is unknown.

Germline V gene lookup returns CDR1 SNHLY and CDR2 FYNNEI. CDR3 length equals 13 residues. Trimming left V 5 bases short and J 6 bases short, with 10 bases between. Sequencing was performed with immunoSEQ multiplex PCR; in TCRdb, only in-frame clones are kept and a portion is missing. The profile covers 35,000 to 50,000 clones, with 80% appearing a single time and about a fifth taken by the ten largest. The V call is TRBV2, the J call TRBJ2-2; tentatively, D is TRBD1 (6 bases). Material: peripheral blood, obtained 28 days after the second dose of the MenACWY control vaccine. This TCR derives from an adult who received the MenACWY meningococcal vaccine as a control. CDR3 residues: CASSPQGAGELFF. CDR3 DNA sequence: TGTGCCAGCAGTCCACAGGGCGCCGGGGAGCTGTTTTTT.